This is a list of T cell receptor beta chains from one sample in a study of cytomegalovirus exposure and HLA in healthy donors. Data came from immunoSEQ multiplex PCR; TCRdb stores just in-frame clones and leaves some out. The sample carries 150,000 to 200,000 clones, roughly 80% recorded once. The material sequenced was PBMCs. These receptors all come from a female donor in good health and CMV-seronegative. CDR3s include the opening cysteine and the closing phenylalanine or tryptophan. A D gene is named only where the DNA matches it firmly. Only some rows state a clone size, as once, few, many or a class for expanded clones.

>-|TRBJ2-3|-|13|TRBV6-1
TGTGCCAGCAGAGCGTCCTCCGCAGATACGCAGTATTTT
CASRASSADTQYF
>-|TRBJ2-7|TRBD1|15|TRBV7-6
TGTGCCAGCAGCTTAGCGGACAGGGCAACTTACGAGCAGTACTTC
CASSLADRATYEQYF
>-|TRBJ1-1|TRBD1|12|TRBV6-5
TGTGCCAGCAGTCCGGGACAGTATGATGTTTTCTTT
CASSPGQYDVFF
>-|TRBJ1-2|TRBD1|16|TRBV15
TGTGCCACCAGCAGAACTTTGGACAGGGGTATGGACGGCTACACCTTC
CATSRTLDRGMDGYTF
>-|TRBJ2-1|-|15|TRBV7-2
TGTGCCAGCAGCTTTGGCGGGGCGACCTACAATGAGCAGTTCTTC
CASSFGGATYNEQFF
>-|TRBJ2-1|-|15|TRBV9
TGTGCCAGCAGCGTTCAGGTTACTCCCTACAATGAGCAGTTCTTC
CASSVQVTPYNEQFF
>-|TRBJ1-1|-|14|TRBV27
TGTGCCAGCAGTTTACGGGGGGGGAACACTGAAGCTTTCTTT
CASSLRGGNTEAFF
>-|TRBJ1-1|-|15|TRBV5-1
TGCGCCAGCAGCTTGAATTTTAGGGGGGGCACTGAAGCTTTCTTT
CASSLNFRGGTEAFF
>-|TRBJ1-2|-|12|TRBV21-1
TGTGCCAGCAGCAAAGGTGGAGAGGGCTACACCTTC
CASSKGGEGYTF
>-|TRBJ2-3|-|14|TRBV2
TGTGCCAGCAGTGAGGGTCGGGGGAAGGGTACGCAGTATTTT
CASSEGRGKGTQYF
>-|TRBJ2-7|-|13|TRBV2
TGTGCCAGCAGTGGGGGTCGACAGCGCGAGCAGTACTTC
CASSGGRQREQYF
>-|TRBJ2-5|-|15|TRBV5-1
TGCGCCAGCAGTTCCCAACCGGGTGTCGGAGAGACCCAGTACTTC
CASSSQPGVGETQYF
>once|TRBJ2-3|TRBD1|12|TRBV4-2
TGTGCCAGCAGCCGACAGGGAGATACGCAGTATTTT
CASSRQGDTQYF
>-|TRBJ2-2|-|16|TRBV5-1
TGCGCCAGCACCCCCCGGGGAGGAGGCGGCACCGGGGAGCTGTTTTTT
CASTPRGGGGTGELFF
>-|TRBJ1-5|-|16|TRBV21-1
TGTGCCAGCAGCAAAGAGGATCGGGGAAGCAATCAGCCCCAGCATTTT
CASSKEDRGSNQPQHF
>-|TRBJ2-7|TRBD1|15|TRBV6-5
TGTGCCAGCAGTTACTTCGGACAGGGGACCTACGAGCAGTACTTC
CASSYFGQGTYEQYF
>-|TRBJ1-1|-|11|TRBV30
TGTGCCTGGAGTGTCTACACTGAAGCTTTCTTT
CAWSVYTEAFF
>once|TRBJ2-1|TRBD2|18|TRBV7-6
TGTGCCAGCAGCTTAGCTGGGCACAGCGGGACGTCTATCGATGAGCAGTTCTTC
CASSLAGHSGTSIDEQFF
>-|TRBJ1-2|TRBD1|15|TRBV7-9
TGTGCCAGCAGCGTCTTGAGGGGGCGAATCTATGGCTACACCTTC
CASSVLRGRIYGYTF
>-|TRBJ1-4|-|14|TRBV2
TGTGCCAGCAGTGAGTTACTAGGGAATGAAAAACTGTTTTTT
CASSELLGNEKLFF
>-|TRBJ2-3|TRBD2|15|TRBV7-9
TGTGCCAGCAGCTTAGGCGGGAGTGGAGGAGATACGCAGTATTTT
CASSLGGSGGDTQYF
>-|TRBJ2-2|-|16|TRBV5-1
TGCGCCAGCAGCCAATATAGCGGCCCCGATACCGGGGAGCTGTTTTTT
CASSQYSGPDTGELFF
>-|TRBJ1-2|TRBD1|13|TRBV5-6
TGTGCCAGCAGCTTGACAGGGGTAGAAGGCTACACCTTC
CASSLTGVEGYTF
>-|TRBJ2-7|TRBD1|15|TRBV7-2
TGTGCCAGCAGCCGGACCGGGACAGGGACCTACGAGCAGTACTTC
CASSRTGTGTYEQYF
>-|TRBJ1-5|-|16|TRBV4-2
TGTGCCAGCAGCCAAGAACAGGGAGGGGGTCCCCAGCCCCAGCATTTT
CASSQEQGGGPQPQHF
>-|TRBJ2-3|TRBD2|14|TRBV19
TGTGCCAGTACCTTAGCGGGGGGGACAGATACGCAGTATTTT
CASTLAGGTDTQYF
>-|TRBJ1-2|-|14|TRBV27
TGTGCCAGCAGTTCAGCCGGGGGTCTCTATGGCTACACCTTC
CASSSAGGLYGYTF
>-|TRBJ1-1|-|15|TRBV30
TGTGCCTGGCAGGGAAGGGGGAGTTGGGCCACTGAAGCTTTCTTT
CAWQGRGSWATEAFF
>-|TRBJ1-5|-|13|TRBV18
TGTGCCAGCTCACCAGATGGTCGCGAGCCCCAGCATTTT
CASSPDGREPQHF
>once|TRBJ1-4|TRBD1|15|TRBV11-2
TGTGCCAGCAGCTTAACAGGGGGGCTGAGTGAAAAACTGTTTTTT
CASSLTGGLSEKLFF
>-|TRBJ2-2|-|16|TRBV27
TGTGCCAGCAGCGATAGGGGGGGACAACTAACCGGGGAGCTGTTTTTT
CASSDRGGQLTGELFF
>-|TRBJ2-5|TRBD2|15|TRBV6-1
TGTGCCAGCAGCTTTAGCGGGGGGGCCTCAGAGACCCAGTACTTC
CASSFSGGASETQYF
>once|TRBJ2-5|TRBD2|18|TRBV7-6
TGTGCCAGCAGCGACGGACTAGCGGGAGTGGGGAATCAAGAGACCCAGTACTTC
CASSDGLAGVGNQETQYF
>-|TRBJ2-3|TRBD1|15|TRBV11-2
TGTGCCAGCAGCTTAGACGGGACAGGGGGGGATACGCAGTATTTT
CASSLDGTGGDTQYF
>-|TRBJ2-7|TRBD2|14|TRBV6-6
TGTGCCAGCCGTGCGAGCGGGAGTTCAGCCGAGCAGTACTTC
CASRASGSSAEQYF
>-|TRBJ2-3|-|13|TRBV5-4
TGTGCCAGCAGCTTGGCTGGGGGCGATACGCAGTATTTT
CASSLAGGDTQYF
>-|TRBJ1-5|-|19|TRBV5-5
TGTGCCAGCAGCTTGACCCCTTCTGACGGTCTGGGCGGCAATCAGCCCCAGCATTTT
CASSLTPSDGLGGNQPQHF